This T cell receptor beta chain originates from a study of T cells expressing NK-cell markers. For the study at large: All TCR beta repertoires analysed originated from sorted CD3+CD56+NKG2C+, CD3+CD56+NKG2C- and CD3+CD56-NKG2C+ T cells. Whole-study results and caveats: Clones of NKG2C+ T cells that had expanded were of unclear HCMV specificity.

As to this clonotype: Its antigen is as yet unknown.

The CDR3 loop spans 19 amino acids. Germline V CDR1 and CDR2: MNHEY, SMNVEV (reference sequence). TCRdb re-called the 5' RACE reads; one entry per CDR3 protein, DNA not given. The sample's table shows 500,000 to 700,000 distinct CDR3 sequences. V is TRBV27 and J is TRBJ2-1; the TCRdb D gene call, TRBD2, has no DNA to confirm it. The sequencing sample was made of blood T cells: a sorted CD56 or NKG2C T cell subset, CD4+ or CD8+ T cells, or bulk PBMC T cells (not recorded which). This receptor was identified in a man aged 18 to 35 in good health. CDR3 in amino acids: CASSLGQGIAGGLHNEQFF.